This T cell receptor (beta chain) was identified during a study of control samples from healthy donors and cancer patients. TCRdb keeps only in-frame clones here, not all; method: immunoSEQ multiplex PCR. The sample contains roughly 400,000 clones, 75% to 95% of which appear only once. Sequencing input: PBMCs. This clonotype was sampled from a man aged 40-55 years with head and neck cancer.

The CDR3 DNA follows: TGTGCCAGCAGCCCCCCCGGGCCTGGGGCCAACGTCCTGACTTTC. This sequence encodes CASSPPGPGANVLTF. V and J are TRBV7-9 and TRBJ2-6; unclear D gene. Trimming cost V 5 bases and J 2 bases, with 10 bases left between them. CDR1 SEHNR and CDR2 FQNEAQ come from the germline V gene (reference sequence). The length of the CDR3 is 15 residues.